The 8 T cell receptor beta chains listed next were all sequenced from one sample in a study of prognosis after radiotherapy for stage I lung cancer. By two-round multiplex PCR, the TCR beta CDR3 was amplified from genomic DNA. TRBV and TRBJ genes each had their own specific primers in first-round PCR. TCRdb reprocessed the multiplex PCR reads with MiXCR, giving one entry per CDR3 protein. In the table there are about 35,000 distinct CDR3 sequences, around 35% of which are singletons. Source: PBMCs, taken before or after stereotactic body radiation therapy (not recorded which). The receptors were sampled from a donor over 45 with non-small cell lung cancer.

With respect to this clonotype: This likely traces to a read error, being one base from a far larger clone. This CDR3 is CASSYIGIVQGNTVELFF. The CDR3 DNA reads as TGTGCCAGCAGTTACATAGGTATCGTACAGGGGAACACCGTGGAGCTGTTTTTT. The chain uses TRBV6-9 and TRBJ2-2, with 7 bases aligning to TRBD1. Looked up from germline, CDR1 is MNHGY and CDR2 is SVAAGI. The CDR3 contains 18 residues.

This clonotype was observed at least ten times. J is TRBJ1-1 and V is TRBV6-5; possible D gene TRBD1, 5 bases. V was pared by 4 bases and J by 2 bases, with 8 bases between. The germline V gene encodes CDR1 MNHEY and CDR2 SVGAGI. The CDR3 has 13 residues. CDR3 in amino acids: CASSSRANTEAFF. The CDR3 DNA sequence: TGTGCCAGCAGTTCCAGGGCAAACACTGAAGCTTTCTTT.

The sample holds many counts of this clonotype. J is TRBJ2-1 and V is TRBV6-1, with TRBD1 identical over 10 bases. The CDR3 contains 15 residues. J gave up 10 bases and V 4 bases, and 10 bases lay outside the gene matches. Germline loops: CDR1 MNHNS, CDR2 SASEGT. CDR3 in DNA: TGTGCCAGCAGTGCCGTCCGGACAGGGGGGAAGGAGCAGTTCTTC. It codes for CASSAVRTGGKEQFF.

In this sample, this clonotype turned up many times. The CDR3 bases are TGCAGTGCTAGAGGCCTACACCTGACTCCGCGGGGCTCCTACGAGCAGTACTTC. The encoded protein is CSARGLHLTPRGSYEQYF. The rearrangement joins TRBV20-1 to TRBJ2-7; weak D call: TRBD2 (6 bases). The CDR3 consists of 18 residues. Germline assignment: CDR1 DFQATT and CDR2 SNEGSKA (reference sequence). Between the trimmed V and J ends, which lost 1 base and 0 bases, there was a span of 22 bases.

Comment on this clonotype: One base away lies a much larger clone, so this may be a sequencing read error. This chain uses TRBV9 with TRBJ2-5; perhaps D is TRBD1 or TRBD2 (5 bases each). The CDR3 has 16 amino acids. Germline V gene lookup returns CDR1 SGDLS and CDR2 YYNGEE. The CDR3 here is CASSVGPQGVEDTQYF. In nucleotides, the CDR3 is TGTGCCAGCAGCGTAGGACCCCAGGGAGTTGAAGATACCCAGTACTTC.

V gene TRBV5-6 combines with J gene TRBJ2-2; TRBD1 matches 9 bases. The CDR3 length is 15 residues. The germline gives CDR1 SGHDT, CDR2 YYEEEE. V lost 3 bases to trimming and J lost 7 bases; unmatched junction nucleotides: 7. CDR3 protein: CASSSGQGRIGELFF. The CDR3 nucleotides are TGTGCCAGCAGCTCAGGACAGGGGCGGATCGGGGAGCTGTTTTTT.

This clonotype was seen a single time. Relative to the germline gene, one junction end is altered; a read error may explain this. CDR3 region: CASSILTGIAANVPTF. In DNA form, the CDR3 reads TGTGCCAGTAGTATCCTCACAGGGATTGCGGCCAACGTCCCGACTTTC. The gene calls are TRBV19 and TRBJ2-6; tentatively, D is TRBD1 (6 bases). CDR1 and CDR2 from the germline V gene are LNHDA and SQIVND (reference sequence). The CDR3 loop spans 16 amino acids.

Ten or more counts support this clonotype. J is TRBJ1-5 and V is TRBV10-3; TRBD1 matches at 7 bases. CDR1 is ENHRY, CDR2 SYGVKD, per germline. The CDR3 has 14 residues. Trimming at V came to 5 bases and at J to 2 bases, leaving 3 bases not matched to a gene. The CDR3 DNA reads TGTGCCATCAGTTCCGGGACAGGCAATCAGCCCCAGCATTTT. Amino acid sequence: CAISSGTGNQPQHF.